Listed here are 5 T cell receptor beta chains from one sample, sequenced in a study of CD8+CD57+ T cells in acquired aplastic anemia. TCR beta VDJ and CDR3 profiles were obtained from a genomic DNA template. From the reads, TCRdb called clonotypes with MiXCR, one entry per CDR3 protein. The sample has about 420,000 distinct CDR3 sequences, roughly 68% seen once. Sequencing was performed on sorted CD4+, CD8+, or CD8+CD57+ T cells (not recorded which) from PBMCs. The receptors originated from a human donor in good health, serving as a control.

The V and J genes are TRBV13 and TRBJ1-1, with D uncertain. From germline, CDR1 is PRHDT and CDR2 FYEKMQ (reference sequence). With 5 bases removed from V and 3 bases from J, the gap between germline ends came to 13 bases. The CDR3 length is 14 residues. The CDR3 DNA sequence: TGTGCCAGCAGCAGCGAGAACACGTACACTGAAGCTTTCTTT. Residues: CASSSENTYTEAFF.

The CDR3 nucleotides read TGCAGCGTTGAGCTTTGGGGACGGAGAATCGATGGCTACACCTTC. The encoded protein is CSVELWGRRIDGYTF. The chain combines TRBV29-1 with TRBJ1-2; tentatively, D is TRBD1 (5 bases). CDR1 SQVTM and CDR2 ANQGSEA come from the germline V gene. This CDR3 is 15 amino acids long. V lost 3 bases and J lost 6, with 20 bases in between.

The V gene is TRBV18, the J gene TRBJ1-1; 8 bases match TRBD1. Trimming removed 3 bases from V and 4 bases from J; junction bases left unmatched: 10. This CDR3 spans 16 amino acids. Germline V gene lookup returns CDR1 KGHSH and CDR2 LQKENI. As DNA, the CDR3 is TGTGCCAGCTCACCGAGCCGGACAGGGTTGGGCACTGAAGCTTTCTTT. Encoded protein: CASSPSRTGLGTEAFF.

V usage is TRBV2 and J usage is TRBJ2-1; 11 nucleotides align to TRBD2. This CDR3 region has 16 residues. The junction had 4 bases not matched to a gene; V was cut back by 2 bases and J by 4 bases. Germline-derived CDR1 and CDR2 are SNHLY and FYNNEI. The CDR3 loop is CASSETGTSGYNEQFF. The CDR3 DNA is TGTGCCAGCAGTGAAACCGGGACTAGCGGTTACAATGAGCAGTTCTTC.

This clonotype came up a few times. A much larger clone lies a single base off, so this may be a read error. The CDR3 reads CASSQGVSSYNEQFF. As DNA, the CDR3 is TGTGCCAGCAGCCAAGGGGTGAGCTCCTACAATGAGCAGTTCTTC. The chain is built from TRBV5-5 and TRBJ2-1, with D tentatively TRBD1 (5 bases). The CDR3 contains 15 residues. Trimming cost V 4 bases and J 0 bases, with 11 bases left between them. Germline V CDR1 and CDR2: SGHKS, YYEKEE (reference sequence).